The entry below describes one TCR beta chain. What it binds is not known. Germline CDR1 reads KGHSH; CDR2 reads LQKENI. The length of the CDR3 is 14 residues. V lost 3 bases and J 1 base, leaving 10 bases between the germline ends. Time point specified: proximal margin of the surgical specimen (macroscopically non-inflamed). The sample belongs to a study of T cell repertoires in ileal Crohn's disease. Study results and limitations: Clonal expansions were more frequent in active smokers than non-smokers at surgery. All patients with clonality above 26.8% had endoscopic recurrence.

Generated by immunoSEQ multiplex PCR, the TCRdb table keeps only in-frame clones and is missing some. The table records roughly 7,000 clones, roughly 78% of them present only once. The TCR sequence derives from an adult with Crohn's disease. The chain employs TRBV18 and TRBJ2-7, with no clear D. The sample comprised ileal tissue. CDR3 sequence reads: CASSPEQTSYEQYF. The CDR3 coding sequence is TGTGCCAGCTCACCGGAGCAGACATCCTACGAGCAGTACTTC. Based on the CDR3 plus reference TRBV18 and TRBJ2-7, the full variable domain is NAGVMQNPRHLVRRRGQEARLRCSPMKGHSHVYWYRQLPEEGLKFMVYLQKENIIDESGMPKERFSAEFPKEGPSILRIQQVVRGDSAAYFCASSPEQTSYEQYFGPGTRLTVT.